This paragraph reports one TCR beta chain. This sample is part of a study of blood T cell repertoires in COVID-19. About the study: Samples came from the United States, Italy and Spain, spanning acute and convalescent COVID-19. PBMCs, B-cell-depleted T cells, or T cells provided the cDNA or gDNA that made up the material.

Seattle enrolled patients during active infection and tracked them longitudinally. Authors' methods: Amplification with reference gene primers provided the estimates of nucleated cell counts. Assay used: immunoSEQ multiplex PCR; TCRdb lists only in-frame clones, some missing. From that table come the V and J calls and clone size; the DNA was used to work out D and trimming. The table lists some 220,000 clones, about 83% of them singletons. This sequence was found in a woman in her thirties with COVID-19, enrolled during active disease. Source material: peripheral blood.

The CDR3 nucleotides read TGTGCCAGCAGTCCCTTGTCGAGGAAACTGTTTTTT. Its protein product is CASSPLSRKLFF. This sequence joins TRBV28 and TRBJ1-4, with D uncertain. CDR1 and CDR2 from the germline V gene are MDHEN and SYDVKM. This CDR3 contains 12 residues. V lost 5 bases, J lost 11 bases, and 12 bases lay in between.